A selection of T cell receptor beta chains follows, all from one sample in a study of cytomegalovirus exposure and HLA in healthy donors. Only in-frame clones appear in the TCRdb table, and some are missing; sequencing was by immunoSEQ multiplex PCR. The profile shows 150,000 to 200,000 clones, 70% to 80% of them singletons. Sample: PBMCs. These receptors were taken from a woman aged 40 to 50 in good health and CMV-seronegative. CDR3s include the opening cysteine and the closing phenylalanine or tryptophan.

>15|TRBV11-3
CASSPRQGGTGELFF
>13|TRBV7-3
CASSLRQGGEAFF
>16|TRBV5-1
CASSPNTGGSTDTQYF
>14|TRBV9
CASSPHRGDDEQYF
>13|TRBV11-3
CASSPRGNGELFF
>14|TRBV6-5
CASSRQLTSPGYTF
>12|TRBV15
CATSPGVDTQYF
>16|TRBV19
CASSIEPSGLNNEQFF
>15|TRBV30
CAWSVLAGVQETQYF
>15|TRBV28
CASSHRTSGGLEQFF
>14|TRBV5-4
CASSLISPGTEAFF
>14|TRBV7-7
CASSLGAGGETQYF
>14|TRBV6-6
CASSYSKGSYEQYF
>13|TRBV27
CASSFFSGIEQFF
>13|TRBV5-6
CASRTGGYNEQFF
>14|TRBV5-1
CASSFGLVTDTQYF
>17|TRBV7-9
CASSKIGGRSTGNTIYF
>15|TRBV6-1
CASSGSGTVSYEQYF
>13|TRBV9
CASTGGHTGELFF
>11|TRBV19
CASVGVHGYTF
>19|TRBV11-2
CASSRGQQNEYNMNTEAFF
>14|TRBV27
CASSLSRGPDEAFF
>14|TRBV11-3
CASSLNRGTYEQYF
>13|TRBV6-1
CASSMRSGNTIYF